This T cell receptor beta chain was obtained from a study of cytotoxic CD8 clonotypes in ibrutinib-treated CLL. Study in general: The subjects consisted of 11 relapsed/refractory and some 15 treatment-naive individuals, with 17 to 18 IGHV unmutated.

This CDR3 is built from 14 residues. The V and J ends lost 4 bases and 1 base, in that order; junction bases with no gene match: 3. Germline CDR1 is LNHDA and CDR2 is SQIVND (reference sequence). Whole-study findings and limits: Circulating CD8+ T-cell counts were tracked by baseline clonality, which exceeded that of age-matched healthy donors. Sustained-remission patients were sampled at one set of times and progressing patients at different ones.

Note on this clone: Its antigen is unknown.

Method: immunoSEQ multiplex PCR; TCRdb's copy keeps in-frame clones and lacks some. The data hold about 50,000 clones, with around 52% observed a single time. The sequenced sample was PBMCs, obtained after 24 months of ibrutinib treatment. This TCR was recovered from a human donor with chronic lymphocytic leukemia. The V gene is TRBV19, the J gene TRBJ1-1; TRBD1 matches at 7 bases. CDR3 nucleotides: TGTGCCAGTAGTAGAAGGGACAGGAACACTGAAGCTTTCTTT. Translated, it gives CASSRRDRNTEAFF.